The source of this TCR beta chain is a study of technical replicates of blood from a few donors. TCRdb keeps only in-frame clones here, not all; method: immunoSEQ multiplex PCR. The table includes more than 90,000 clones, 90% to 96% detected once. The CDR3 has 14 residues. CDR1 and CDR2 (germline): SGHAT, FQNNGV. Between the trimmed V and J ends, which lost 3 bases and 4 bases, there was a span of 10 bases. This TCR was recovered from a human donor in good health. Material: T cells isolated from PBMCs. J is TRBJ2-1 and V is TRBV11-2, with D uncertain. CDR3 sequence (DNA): TGTGCCAGCAGCTTGGTTCTATCGTACAATGAGCAGTTCTTC. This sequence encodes CASSLVLSYNEQFF.